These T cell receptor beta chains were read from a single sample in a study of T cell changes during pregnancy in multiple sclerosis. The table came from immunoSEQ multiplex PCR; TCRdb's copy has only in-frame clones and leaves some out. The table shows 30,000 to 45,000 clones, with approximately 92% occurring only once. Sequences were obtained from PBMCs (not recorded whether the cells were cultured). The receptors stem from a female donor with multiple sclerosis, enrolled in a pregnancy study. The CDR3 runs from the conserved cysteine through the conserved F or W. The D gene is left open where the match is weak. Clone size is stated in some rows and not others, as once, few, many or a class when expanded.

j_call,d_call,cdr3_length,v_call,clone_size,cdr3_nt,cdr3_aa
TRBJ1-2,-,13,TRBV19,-,TGTGCCAGTAGTATGCCCGGGCCCTATGGCTACACCTTC,CASSMPGPYGYTF
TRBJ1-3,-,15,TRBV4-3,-,TGCGCCAGCAGCCAAGATAAGGAGGCTGGAAACACCATATATTTT,CASSQDKEAGNTIYF
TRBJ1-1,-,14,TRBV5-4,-,TGTGCCAGCAGCTTTGGGACGGCGAACACTGAAGCTTTCTTT,CASSFGTANTEAFF
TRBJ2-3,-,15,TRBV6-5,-,TGTGCCAGCAGTTACTTCCGGGGAGAGTCAGATACGCAGTATTTT,CASSYFRGESDTQYF
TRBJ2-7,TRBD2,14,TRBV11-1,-,TGTGCCAGCAGCTTAACTAGCGGGAGAGTCGAGCAGTACTTC,CASSLTSGRVEQYF
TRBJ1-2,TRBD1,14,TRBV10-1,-,TGCGCCAGCAGCGAGTCCGGGACAGACTATGGCTACACCTTC,CASSESGTDYGYTF
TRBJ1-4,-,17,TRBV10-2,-,TGCGCCAGCAGTGACCCGCAGGGGAGGGCAACTAATGAAAAACTGTTTTTT,CASSDPQGRATNEKLFF
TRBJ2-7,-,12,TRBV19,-,TGTGCCAGGACGATTGGGCGTTACGAGCAGTACTTC,CARTIGRYEQYF
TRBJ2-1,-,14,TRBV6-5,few,TGTGCCAGCAGTTCGTTACCGGGACACCAAAAGTGGTTCTTC,CASSSLPGHQKWFF
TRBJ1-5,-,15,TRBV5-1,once,TGCGCCAGCAGCTTGGGGGGGAGGTTAGATCAGCCCCAGCATTTT,CASSLGGRLDQPQHF
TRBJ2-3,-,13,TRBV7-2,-,TGTGCCAGCAGCTTAGTCTCCACAGATACGCAGTATTTT,CASSLVSTDTQYF
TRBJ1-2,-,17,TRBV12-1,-,TGTGCCAGCAGCCTCCTCCGGGGGGACAGCTCTAACTATGGCTACACCTTC,CASSLLRGDSSNYGYTF
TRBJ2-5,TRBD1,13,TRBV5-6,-,TGTGCCAGCAGCCTACAGGGGGTAGTGACCCAGTACTTC,CASSLQGVVTQYF
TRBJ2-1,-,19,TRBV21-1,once,TGTGCCAGCAGCAAACGGTTTCTGTTGGCGGGAGAGTGGTACAATGAGCAGTTCTTC,CASSKRFLLAGEWYNEQFF
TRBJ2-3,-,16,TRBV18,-,TGTGCCAGCTCAACGCAGGACTACTTATTCCCAGATACGCAGTATTTT,CASSTQDYLFPDTQYF
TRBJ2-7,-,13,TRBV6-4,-,TGTGCCAGCAGTGACTCGAGGACCGTACGACGCCACTTC,CASSDSRTVRRHF
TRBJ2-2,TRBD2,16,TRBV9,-,TGTGCCAGCAGCTTGAGCGGGAGTTCTAACACCGGGGAGCTGTTTTTT,CASSLSGSSNTGELFF
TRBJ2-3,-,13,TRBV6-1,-,TGTGCCAGCAGCTTCCTGGGCACAGATACGCAGTATTTT,CASSFLGTDTQYF
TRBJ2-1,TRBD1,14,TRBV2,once,TGTGCCAGCAGGGAGACAGGGGGTCTCAATGAGCAGTTCTTC,CASRETGGLNEQFF
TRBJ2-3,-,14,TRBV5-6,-,TGTGCCAGCAGCTTGGAAGTCAGCACAGATACGCAGTATTTT,CASSLEVSTDTQYF
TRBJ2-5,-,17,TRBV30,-,TGTGCCTGGAGTGTAAGTGTGTTGGTGGCCAGTGCGGAGACCCAGTACTTC,CAWSVSVLVASAETQYF
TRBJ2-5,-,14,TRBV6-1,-,TGTGCCAGCAGTGAAGCGGACTGGGGAGAGACCCAGTACTTC,CASSEADWGETQYF
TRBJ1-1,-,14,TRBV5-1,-,TGCGCCAGCAGCTTGACAGAGATGAACACTGAAGCTTTCTTT,CASSLTEMNTEAFF
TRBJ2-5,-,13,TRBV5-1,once,TGCGCCAGCAGCTTGGGCAAGGGGGAGACCCAGTACTTC,CASSLGKGETQYF
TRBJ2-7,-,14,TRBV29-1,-,TGCAGCGTTGTGGGGGACTCGAGCTCCTACGAGCAGTACTTC,CSVVGDSSSYEQYF
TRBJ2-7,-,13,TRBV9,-,TGTGCCAGCAGCGTAGGGGAGGACTACGAGCAGTACTTC,CASSVGEDYEQYF
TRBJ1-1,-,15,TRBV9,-,TGTGCCAGCAGCGTAGAGGCGCCAGGGGTGGCTGAAGCTTTCTTT,CASSVEAPGVAEAFF
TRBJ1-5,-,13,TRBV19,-,TGTGCCAGTAGTATTGGGCTAGGGCAGCCCCAGCATTTT,CASSIGLGQPQHF
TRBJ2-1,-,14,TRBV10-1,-,TGCGCCAGCAGTCGACGGGAGAGGTTCAATGAGCAGTTCTTC,CASSRRERFNEQFF
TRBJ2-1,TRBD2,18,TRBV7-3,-,TGTGCCAGCAGCGCCACTAGCGTGCTCCGCAGCTCCTACAATGAGCAGTTCTTC,CASSATSVLRSSYNEQFF
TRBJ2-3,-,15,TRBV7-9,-,TGTGCCAGCAGCCCCAGTAGTGGGAGTCCAGATACGCAGTATTTT,CASSPSSGSPDTQYF
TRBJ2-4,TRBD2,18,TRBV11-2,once,TGTGCCAGCAGCCAGAGGGTAGGGCGGGAGGGCCGGGAAAACATTCAGTACTTC,CASSQRVGREGRENIQYF
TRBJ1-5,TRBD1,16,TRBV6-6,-,TGTGCCAGCAGTTCTCAGGACAGGGGCTTCAATCAGCCCCAGCATTTT,CASSSQDRGFNQPQHF
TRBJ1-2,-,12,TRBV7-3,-,TGTGCCAGCAGCTTAAGCAGGAGTGGCTACACCTTC,CASSLSRSGYTF
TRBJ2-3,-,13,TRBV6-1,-,TGTGCCAGCAGTGAGACAGTTTCAGATACGCAGTATTTT,CASSETVSDTQYF
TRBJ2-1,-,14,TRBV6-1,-,TGTGCCAGCAGTGAAGGGGATGTCTACAATGAGCAGTTCTTC,CASSEGDVYNEQFF
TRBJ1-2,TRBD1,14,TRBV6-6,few,TGTGCCAGCAGACCTGGGACAGCTAACTATGGCTACACCTTC,CASRPGTANYGYTF
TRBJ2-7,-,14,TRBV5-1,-,TGCGCCAGCAGCTTGGTAGAGGGCAGCGACGAGCAGTACTTC,CASSLVEGSDEQYF
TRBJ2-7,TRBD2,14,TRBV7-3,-,TGTGCCAGCAGCTTATCGGGGGGTGCCTACGAGCAGTACTTC,CASSLSGGAYEQYF
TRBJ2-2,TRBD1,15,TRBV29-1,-,TGCAGCGTTGACAGGGGGCAAGGAGGGACCGGGGAGCTGTTTTTT,CSVDRGQGGTGELFF
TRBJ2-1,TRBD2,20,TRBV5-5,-,TGTGCCAGCAGCCTGGGGGTTAGACTAGCGGGAGGGTCCTCCTACAATGAGCAGTTCTTC,CASSLGVRLAGGSSYNEQFF
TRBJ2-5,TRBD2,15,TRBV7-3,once,TGTGCCAGCAGCTTATCTGCGGGAGAGGATGAGACCCAGTACTTC,CASSLSAGEDETQYF
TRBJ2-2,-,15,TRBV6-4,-,TGTGCCAGCAGTGACTCCGCAGGGAGCACCGGGGAGCTGTTTTTT,CASSDSAGSTGELFF
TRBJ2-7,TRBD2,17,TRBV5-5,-,TGTGCCAGCAGCTTGGAATGGAGGGAGGGGCCCTCCTACGAGCAGTACTTC,CASSLEWREGPSYEQYF
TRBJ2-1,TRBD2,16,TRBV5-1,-,TGCGCCAGCAGCTTGGAGGGACTAGCGGGGTACAATGAGCAGTTCTTC,CASSLEGLAGYNEQFF
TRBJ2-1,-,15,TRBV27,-,TGTGCCAGCAGTTTATGGGGGGATTTGAGCAATGAGCAGTTCTTC,CASSLWGDLSNEQFF
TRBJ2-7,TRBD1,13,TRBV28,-,TGTGCCAGCAGTTTAGCAGGGGGATACGAGCAGTACTTC,CASSLAGGYEQYF
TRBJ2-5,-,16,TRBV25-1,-,TGTGCCAGCAGTGACCGGACCTTTAGGGTACGAGAGACCCAGTACTTC,CASSDRTFRVRETQYF
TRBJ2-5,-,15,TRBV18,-,TGTGCCAGCTCACCAGGTCAGGAGGGCCCGGAGACCCAGTACTTC,CASSPGQEGPETQYF
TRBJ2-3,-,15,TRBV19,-,TGTGCCAGTAGTATTACAGGGGGAGGGCGAGATACGCAGTATTTT,CASSITGGGRDTQYF
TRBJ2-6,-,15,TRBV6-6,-,TGTGCCAGCAGTTACACATCAGCTGGGGCCAACGTCCTGACTTTC,CASSYTSAGANVLTF
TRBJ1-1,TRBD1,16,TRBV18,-,TGTGCCAGCTCACCAACCGGGACAGTTATGAACACTGAAGCTTTCTTT,CASSPTGTVMNTEAFF